The clone carrying this TCR beta chain appeared many times. CDR3 length: 16 residues. The germline gives CDR1 GTSNPN, CDR2 SVGIG (reference sequence). Trimming at V came to 2 bases and at J to 7 bases, leaving 11 bases not matched to a gene. Assembly of TCR beta libraries relied on iRepertoire HTBI primers together with Arm-PCR of CDR3 regions. TCRdb re-called the multiplex PCR reads through MiXCR, storing one row per CDR3 protein. This table holds roughly 430,000 distinct CDR3 sequences, over 15% found once. The sample originates from a study of regulatory T cells in long-lasting Graves disease. Stated time point: newly diagnosed GD, antithyroid drugs for less than 3 months. Researchers made the TCR library from RNA that was extracted from PBMCs. EDTA tubes held roughly 10 milliliters of peripheral blood from each patient. These data are also associated with another study on T cells in Graves' hyperthyroidism and ophthalmopathy. That publication notes: The TCR CDR3 first-round RT-PCR relied on the HTBI primer set. Also found in blood were most expanded thyroid clonotypes above 0.001.

The sample in question was peripheral blood mononuclear cells (PBMCs), obtained at new diagnosis, from a patient treated with antithyroid drugs. The V and J genes are TRBV30 and TRBJ2-2; TRBD2 matches 9 bases. This TCR derives from a woman between 25 and 40 years old with Graves disease. This CDR3 is CAWSPHLAGEGGELFF. In DNA form, the CDR3 reads TGTGCCTGGAGTCCCCACTTAGCGGGGGAGGGCGGGGAGCTGTTTTTT.